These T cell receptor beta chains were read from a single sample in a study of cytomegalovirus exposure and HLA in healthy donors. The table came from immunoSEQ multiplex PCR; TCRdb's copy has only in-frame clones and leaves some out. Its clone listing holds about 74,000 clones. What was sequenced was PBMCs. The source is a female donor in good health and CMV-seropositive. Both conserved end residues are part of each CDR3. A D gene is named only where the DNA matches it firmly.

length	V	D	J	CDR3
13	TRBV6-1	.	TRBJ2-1	CASTLSSYNEQFF
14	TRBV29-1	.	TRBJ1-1	CSVEDRAGVTEAFF
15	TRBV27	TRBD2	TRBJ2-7	CASSRLVAGDREQYF
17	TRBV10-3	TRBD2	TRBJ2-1	CAIGAASGRGNYNEQFF
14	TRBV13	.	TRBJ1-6	CASNLRERNSPLHF
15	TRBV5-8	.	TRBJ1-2	CASSPVGQLNYGYTF
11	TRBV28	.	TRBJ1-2	CASSSTYGYTF
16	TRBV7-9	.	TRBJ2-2	CASSPPGLANTGELFF
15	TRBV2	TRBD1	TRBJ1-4	CASRGNRGGDEKLFF
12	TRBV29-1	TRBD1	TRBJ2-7	CSVGQGAYEQYF
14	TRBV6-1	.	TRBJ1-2	CASSGGGLSIGYTF
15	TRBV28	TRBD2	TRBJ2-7	CASRAPTSGSYEQYF
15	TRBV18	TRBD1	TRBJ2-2	CASSPNGTVAGELFF
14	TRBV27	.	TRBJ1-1	CASLMGGPNTEAFF
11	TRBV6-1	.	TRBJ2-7	CASSGAYEQYF
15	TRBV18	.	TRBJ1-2	CASSAIESVGYGYTF
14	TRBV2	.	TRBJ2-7	CASSTERGPYEQYF
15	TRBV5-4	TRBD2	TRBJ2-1	CASSSGTSASNEQFF
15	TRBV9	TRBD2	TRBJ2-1	CASSASGGPNNEQFF
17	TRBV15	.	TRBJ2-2	CATSRGGVVQGTGELFF
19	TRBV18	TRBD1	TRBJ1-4	CASSAVRGARRFGNEKLFF
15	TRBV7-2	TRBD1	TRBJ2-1	CASSSGQGSWNEQFF
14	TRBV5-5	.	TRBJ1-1	CASSLPGTNTEAFF
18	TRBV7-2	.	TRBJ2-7	CASSLAGGGGGVTYEQYF
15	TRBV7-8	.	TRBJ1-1	CASGLRQIMNTEAFF
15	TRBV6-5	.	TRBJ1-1	CASSYIDSTPLGAFF
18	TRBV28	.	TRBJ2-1	CASSFRRQRTSSYNEQFF
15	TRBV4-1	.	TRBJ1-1	CASNPTGIRNTEAFF
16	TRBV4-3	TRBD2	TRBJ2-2	CASSQDFSGKAGELFF
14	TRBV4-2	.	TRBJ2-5	CASSFWGVRKTQYF
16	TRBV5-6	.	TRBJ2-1	CASSEERSISYNEQFF
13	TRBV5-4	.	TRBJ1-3	CASSGGAGNTIYF
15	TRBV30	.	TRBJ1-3	CAHSRGVNSGNTIYF
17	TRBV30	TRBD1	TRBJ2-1	CAWSVRPTGRTDNEQFF
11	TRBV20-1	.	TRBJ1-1	CSAGQNTEAFF
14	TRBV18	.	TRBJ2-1	CASSSTQGRHEQFF
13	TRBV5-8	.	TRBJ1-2	CASSVGQFYGYTF
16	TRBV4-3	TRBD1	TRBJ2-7	CASSQDRRQGFHEQYF
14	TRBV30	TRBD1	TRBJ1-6	CAWSLQGANSPLHF
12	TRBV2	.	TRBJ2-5	CASRRKQETQYF
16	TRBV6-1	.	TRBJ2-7	CASSGVNLPSSYEQYF
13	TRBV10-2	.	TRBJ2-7	CASSGTDLYEQYF